The 27 T cell receptor beta chains below were found in one sample sequenced in a study of T cells in localized non-small cell lung cancer. Profiling relied on immunoSEQ multiplex PCR, and the TCRdb table lists in-frame clones only, not all of them. The data contain 25,000 to 30,000 clones, approximately 90% of them singletons. The specimen comprised peripheral blood, sampled before any cancer treatment. The receptors here all came from an older female donor with stage I lung adenocarcinoma.

This clone was observed once. V gene TRBV7-6 combines with J gene TRBJ2-3, with TRBD1 identical over 7 bases. J gave up 3 bases and V 5 bases, and 2 bases lay outside the gene matches. The germline V gene has CDR1 SGHVS and CDR2 FNYEAQ. The CDR3 covers 13 residues. CDR3 DNA sequence: TGTGCCAGCAGCCGGGGACAGACAGATACGCAGTATTTT. Translating it yields CASSRGQTDTQYF.

The gene calls are TRBV29-1 and TRBJ2-7; 7 bases fit TRBD1. V gave up 4 bases and J gave up 1 base; unmatched junction bases: 7. In germline, CDR1 is SQVTM, CDR2 ANQGSEA. CDR3 length equals 14 residues. The CDR3 loop reads CSVARDRESYEQYF. CDR3 coding DNA: TGCAGCGTTGCTCGTGACAGGGAATCCTACGAGCAGTACTTC.

The J gene is TRBJ1-1, the V gene TRBV13, with D unclear. CDR3 length equals 12 residues. Trimming removed 6 bases from V and 0 bases from J, with 5 bases in between. In germline, CDR1 is PRHDT, CDR2 FYEKMQ (reference sequence). CDR3 sequence: CASSGLNTEAFF. The CDR3 nucleotides read TGTGCCAGCAGTGGGTTGAACACTGAAGCTTTCTTT. The variable domain in full, completed from reference TRBV13 and TRBJ1-1, reads AAGVIQSPRHLIKEKRETATLKCYPIPRHDTVYWYQQGPGQDPQFLISFYEKMQSDKGSIPDRFSAQQFSDYHSELNMSSLELGDSALYFCASSGLNTEAFFGQGTRLTVV.

The chain combines TRBV20-1 with TRBJ1-2; D remains unclear. This CDR3 region has 9 residues. Trimming took 6 bases from V and 7 from J, leaving 6 bases between them. From germline, CDR1 is DFQATT and CDR2 SNEGSKA (reference sequence). The CDR3 sequence is CSAYSGYTF. CDR3 in DNA: TGCAGTGCATATAGTGGCTACACCTTC.

V usage is TRBV7-8 and J usage is TRBJ1-5; D possibly corresponds to TRBD1 (5 bases). Deletions cut 5 bases from V and 1 base from J, with 15 bases between. The CDR3 covers 16 residues. Per germline, CDR1 SGHVS and CDR2 FQNEAQ. The CDR3 nucleotides are TGTGCCAGCAGCGCTCAAGGGGCCCGAAGCAATCAGCCCCAGCATTTT. Translation gives CASSAQGARSNQPQHF.

The V call is TRBV2, the J call TRBJ2-7, with D possibly being TRBD2 (7 bases). The CDR3 loop spans 11 amino acids. V was cut by 6 bases and J by 9 bases, with 12 bases left in between. Germline-derived CDR1 and CDR2 are SNHLY and FYNNEI. In nucleotides, the CDR3 is TGTGCCAGCAGGGGGGGGGCCAGGCAGTACTTC. This translates into CASRGGARQYF.

The gene calls are TRBV6-1 and TRBJ1-5; tentative D call: TRBD1 (6 bases). The germline V gene has CDR1 MNHNS and CDR2 SASEGT. This CDR3 comprises 14 residues. Trimming pared 5 bases from V and 3 bases from J, leaving 11 bases between. CDR3 bases: TGTGCCAGCAGTCAAAACAGGGCCAATCAGCCCCAGCATTTT. Its translation is CASSQNRANQPQHF.

In the case of this clone: At one end the junction does not follow the germline gene, possibly because of a read error. The V call is TRBV5-1, the J call TRBJ1-5, with D unclear. The V gene's germline CDR1 is SGHRS and CDR2 YFSETQ. The CDR3 loop spans 13 amino acids. CDR3 coding DNA: TGCGCCAGCAGATTGGCGCCGGATCAGCCCCAGCATTTT. This gives the protein CASRLAPDQPQHF.

V is TRBV30 and J is TRBJ1-1; no definite D call. Germline V gives CDR1 GTSNPN, CDR2 SVGIG (reference sequence). The V gene lost 3 bases and the J gene lost 10 bases, with 15 bases spanning the gap. The CDR3 runs 12 residues. CDR3 region: CAWSHGPDGAFF. The DNA for the CDR3 is TGTGCCTGGAGCCACGGGCCTGACGGAGCTTTCTTT.

This clone has just one count. A junction boundary mismatches the germline segment, possibly from a read error. This chain joins TRBV7-7 and TRBJ2-5; the D is unclear. The CDR3 sequence is 13 residues long. Germline assignment: CDR1 SSHAT and CDR2 FNYEAQ (reference sequence). CDR3 nucleotides: TGTGCTAGCAGCTACAACCAGGAAGAGACCCAGTACTTC. It encodes CASSYNQEETQYF.

The chain is built from TRBV18 and TRBJ1-4; D may be TRBD1 (5 bases). This CDR3 has 17 amino acids. Trimming pared 6 bases from V and 0 bases from J, leaving 17 bases between. The germline gives CDR1 KGHSH, CDR2 LQKENI. CDR3 loop: CASSRLDMAATNEKLFF. CDR3 nucleotides: TGTGCCAGCTCCCGACTGGACATGGCGGCAACTAATGAAAAACTGTTTTTT.

The gene calls are TRBV5-1 and TRBJ2-3; 8 nucleotides line up with TRBD2. Unmatched junction bases numbered 7, after V lost 2 bases and J lost 2 bases. Germline-derived CDR1 and CDR2 are SGHRS and YFSETQ. This CDR3 spans 16 amino acids. As DNA, the CDR3 is TGCGCCAGCAGCTTAGGAGCGGGGGCATCCACAGATACGCAGTATTTT. It codes for CASSLGAGASTDTQYF.

J is TRBJ2-5 and V is TRBV11-2; the D gene could be TRBD1 or TRBD2 (6 bases each). Germline-derived CDR1 and CDR2 are SGHAT and FQNNGV. V was cut by 3 bases and J by 6 bases, with 20 bases left in between. This CDR3 contains 16 residues. For the CDR3, the DNA is TGTGCCAGCAGCTTCTTGAGGGGGAGGTCGGTGAAGACCCAGTACTTC. This sequence encodes CASSFLRGRSVKTQYF.

V is TRBV28 and J is TRBJ2-7; TRBD2 matches at 9 bases. The V segment lost 2 bases and the J segment 1 base; nucleotides outside the gene matches: 3. The CDR3 contains 15 residues. Germline CDR1 MDHEN, CDR2 SYDVKM. CDR3 loop: CASSLGAGGSYEQYF. CDR3 nucleotide sequence: TGTGCCAGCAGTTTAGGGGCGGGAGGGTCCTACGAGCAGTACTTC.

The genes are TRBV5-5 and TRBJ1-1, with D possibly matching TRBD1 (5 bases). The germline V gene has CDR1 SGHKS and CDR2 YYEKEE (reference sequence). Trimming took 0 bases from V and 3 from J, leaving 15 bases between them. CDR3 size: 16 residues. The DNA of the CDR3 is TGTGCCAGCAGCTTGGTTCGCGGGGGAGTGGACACTGAAGCTTTCTTT. Its protein product is CASSLVRGGVDTEAFF.

The chain has TRBV28 and TRBJ2-1; TRBD2 aligns across 7 bases. Germline CDR1 is MDHEN and CDR2 is SYDVKM. The ends lost 6 bases at V and 15 bases at J; junction bases unmatched: 11. This CDR3 has 12 amino acids. CDR3 sequence reads: CASSQTGTMMFF. CDR3 DNA: TGTGCCAGCAGCCAAACGGGGACTATGATGTTCTTC.

The chain carries TRBV11-3 and TRBJ2-1; D might be TRBD2 (5 bases). This CDR3 has 17 amino acids. Per the germline V gene, CDR1 is SGHNT and CDR2 is YENEEA. V was pared by 6 bases and J by 6 bases, with 24 bases between. CDR3 in amino acids: CASSLEGGAVGVNEQFF. In nucleotides, the CDR3 is TGTGCCAGCAGTCTAGAAGGTGGAGCGGTTGGGGTCAATGAGCAGTTCTTC.

V and J are TRBV7-9 and TRBJ1-2; TRBD1 matches at 10 bases. Germline V gene sequence: CDR1 SEHNR, CDR2 FQNEAQ (reference sequence). The V gene end was trimmed by 3 bases and the J gene end by 6 bases; junction bases not matched to a gene: 19. The CDR3 spans 19 residues. In DNA form, the CDR3 reads TGTGCCAGCAGCTTGAGTCCTGGGACAGGGGAGTTCGCCTCCCATGGCTACACCTTC. Translating gives CASSLSPGTGEFASHGYTF. Looking up the rest from reference TRBV7-9 and TRBJ1-2 gives the full variable domain: DTGVSQNPRHKITKRGQNVTFRCDPISEHNRLYWYRQTLGQGPEFLTYFQNEAQLEKSRLLSDRFSAERPKGSFSTLEIQRTEQGDSAMYLCASSLSPGTGEFASHGYTFGSGTRLTVV.

The chain recombines TRBV5-1 with TRBJ1-2; possibly TRBD1 for D (5 bases). The V gene lost 0 bases and the J gene lost 5 bases, with 14 bases spanning the gap. The CDR3 is made up of 15 amino acids. CDR1 and CDR2 (germline): SGHRS, YFSETQ. The CDR3 spells CASSLGGEPPYGYTF. The CDR3 DNA follows: TGCGCCAGCAGCTTGGGAGGGGAACCCCCTTATGGCTACACCTTC.

The CDR3 loop reads CASSLGGAQREAFF. CDR3 nucleotide sequence: TGCGCCAGCAGCTTGGGTGGGGCACAAAGAGAAGCTTTCTTT. V usage is TRBV5-1 and J usage is TRBJ1-1, with D possibly TRBD1 on 5 matching bases. Germline values: CDR1 SGHRS, CDR2 YFSETQ. This CDR3 region has 14 residues. Trimming left V 0 bases short and J 8 bases short, with 14 bases between.

This sequence joins TRBV18 and TRBJ2-3; D ambiguous. The CDR3 extends over 15 amino acids. V lost 0 bases and J lost 3, with 10 bases in between. Germline-derived CDR1 and CDR2 are KGHSH and LQKENI. The CDR3 DNA follows: TGTGCCAGCTCACCACCGTCAAGGAGTACAGATACGCAGTATTTT. Translating it yields CASSPPSRSTDTQYF.

This clone was counted a few times. The chain couples TRBV6-5 to TRBJ2-5; the D call may be TRBD1 or TRBD2 (5 bases each). The CDR3 contains 13 residues. The ends were cut back, 4 bases at V and 7 bases at J, with 13 bases in the middle. From germline, CDR1 is MNHEY and CDR2 SVGAGI. This CDR3 reads CASSSGVGGTQYF. CDR3 DNA: TGTGCCAGCAGTTCCGGAGTTGGGGGGACCCAGTACTTC.

CDR3 amino acids: CASSTTSGAYEQYF. The CDR3 DNA reads as TGTGCCAGTAGTACGACTAGCGGCGCCTACGAGCAGTACTTC. The chain combines TRBV19 with TRBJ2-7, with 9 bases fitting TRBD2. Germline CDR1 LNHDA, CDR2 SQIVND (reference sequence). This CDR3 has 14 residues. V trimming: 4 bases; J trimming: 2 bases; junction bases outside the gene matches: 3.

The gene calls are TRBV6-5 and TRBJ2-2; no firm D call. In germline, CDR1 is MNHEY, CDR2 SVGAGI. The germline V and J ends were trimmed by 3 bases and 0 bases, with 11 bases remaining between them. This CDR3 region has 16 residues. The CDR3 bases are TGTGCCAGCAGTTATGTAGGAACTACGAACACCGGGGAGCTGTTTTTT. Its protein is CASSYVGTTNTGELFF.

The J gene is TRBJ2-1, the V gene TRBV12-5; 13 bases are a match to TRBD2. Per the germline V gene, CDR1 is LGHNT and CDR2 is FRNRAP. J lost 2 bases, V lost 4 bases, and 8 bases had no gene match. CDR3 length equals 18 residues. CDR3: CASGSGTSGGDTYNEQFF. The CDR3 DNA reads TGTGCTAGTGGTTCGGGAACTAGCGGGGGGGACACCTACAATGAGCAGTTCTTC.

The chain uses TRBV10-3 and TRBJ2-5; tentatively, D is TRBD2 (6 bases). This CDR3 has 15 amino acids. V was pared by 2 bases and J by 5 bases, with 15 bases between. From germline, CDR1 is ENHRY and CDR2 SYGVKD. The CDR3: CAISETSPTPETQYF. Here the CDR3 DNA reads TGTGCCATCAGTGAGACTAGCCCTACCCCTGAGACCCAGTACTTC.

This sequence joins TRBV5-1 and TRBJ1-1; D unclear. This CDR3 has 16 residues. V lost 1 base, J lost 1 base, and 14 bases lay in between. Germline lookup yields CDR1 SGHRS and CDR2 YFSETQ. CDR3 loop: CASSLYVGEANTEAFF. CDR3 DNA sequence: TGCGCCAGCAGCTTGTACGTTGGGGAGGCGAACACTGAAGCTTTCTTT.